The 22 T cell receptor beta chains reported below all come from one sample, sequenced in a study of blood T cell repertoires in COVID-19. The method was immunoSEQ multiplex PCR; TCRdb's version includes in-frame clones alone and lacks a portion of them. The sample carries about 300,000 clones, roughly nine tenths recorded once. What was sequenced was peripheral blood. The receptors originated from a woman in her 30s with COVID-19, enrolled during active disease.

The genes are TRBV27 and TRBJ1-3; 9 nucleotides match TRBD1. Per germline, CDR1 MNHEY and CDR2 SMNVEV (reference sequence). The CDR3 loop spans 14 amino acids. Germline trimming cut 10 bases from V and 1 base from J; bases unmatched to any gene: 5. CDR3 protein: CAKTGGTSGNTIYF. The CDR3 DNA reads as TGTGCCAAGACAGGGGGAACGTCTGGAAACACCATATATTTT.

V and J are TRBV2 and TRBJ2-5, with a weak D call TRBD1 (5 bases). The CDR3 is 13 residues long. The V gene lost 4 bases and the J gene lost 5 bases, with 11 bases spanning the gap. CDR1 and CDR2 from the germline V gene are SNHLY and FYNNEI. CDR3 nucleotides: TGTGCCAGCAGTGGGTCCAGGGCCGAGACCCAGTACTTC. It translates to CASSGSRAETQYF.

The gene calls are TRBV4-1 and TRBJ2-5; 7 bases map to TRBD2. From germline, CDR1 is MGHRA and CDR2 YSYEKL. The CDR3 is 13 amino acids. The V and J ends lost 3 bases and 5 bases, in that order; junction bases with no gene match: 3. The CDR3, as DNA: TGCGCCAGCAGCCAGGGACTATTTGAGACCCAGTACTTC. This codes for CASSQGLFETQYF.

The chain has TRBV14 and TRBJ2-5; 10 bases are shared with TRBD2. Germline V CDR1 and CDR2: SGHDN, FVKESK. Trimming took 2 bases from V and 3 from J; bases not matched to a gene: 3. This CDR3 region has 15 residues. The CDR3 here is CASSQTLAGEETQYF. DNA of the CDR3: TGTGCCAGCAGCCAAACGCTAGCGGGGGAAGAGACCCAGTACTTC.

The chain employs TRBV2 and TRBJ1-1, with 8 positions matching TRBD1. V lost 4 bases, J lost 1 base, and 8 bases stayed unmatched. The CDR3 is 16 residues long. Germline CDR1 and CDR2: SNHLY and FYNNEI. CDR3 in amino acids: CASSVAGGEWNTEAFF. Here the CDR3 DNA reads TGTGCCAGCAGTGTGGCAGGGGGCGAATGGAACACTGAAGCTTTCTTT. Variable domain in full (rest from reference TRBV2 and TRBJ1-1): EPEVTQTPSHQVTQMGQEVILRCVPISNHLYFYWYRQILGQKVEFLVSFYNNEISEKSEIFDDQFSVERPDGSNFTLKIRSTKLEDSAMYFCASSVAGGEWNTEAFFGQGTRLTVV.

Only one count was recorded for this clone. This chain links TRBV6-5 with TRBJ2-5, with TRBD2 as a possible D gene (6 bases). Deletions cut 0 bases from V and 5 bases from J, with 13 bases between. The germline CDR1 and CDR2 sequences are MNHEY and SVGAGI. This CDR3 has 15 residues. The CDR3 nucleotides are TGTGCCAGCAGTTACTCGACGGCGGGGTTGGAGACCCAGTACTTC. It specifies CASSYSTAGLETQYF.

This clone was recorded a few times. The chain uses TRBV27 and TRBJ2-3, with D tentatively TRBD2 (5 bases). This CDR3 is built from 16 residues. V was shortened by 1 base and J by 2 bases, with 13 bases between the two germline ends. The germline V gene encodes CDR1 MNHEY and CDR2 SMNVEV (reference sequence). The CDR3 DNA is TGTGCCAGCAGTTTATATGGCGGCGGGCCCACAGATACGCAGTATTTT. Its translation is CASSLYGGGPTDTQYF.

The chain couples TRBV2 to TRBJ1-5, with a possible D match to TRBD1 (5 bases). Deletions cut 3 bases from V and 9 bases from J, with 15 bases between. Germline V gene data show CDR1 as SNHLY and CDR2 as FYNNEI. This CDR3 is 14 amino acids long. This CDR3 reads CASSEWAGGWPQHF. The CDR3 DNA sequence: TGTGCCAGCAGTGAGTGGGCGGGGGGTTGGCCCCAGCATTTT.

The chain employs TRBV9 and TRBJ1-2, with D unclear. CDR1 SGDLS and CDR2 YYNGEE come from the germline V gene. CDR3 length: 11 amino acids. Trimming shortened V by 3 bases and J by 13 bases, and 13 bases separated the two germline ends. The CDR3 spells CASSGGRGVTF. Written as DNA, the CDR3 is TGTGCCAGCAGCGGGGGTCGGGGAGTCACCTTC.

J is TRBJ1-4 and V is TRBV27; D is perhaps TRBD1 (6 bases). The CDR3 spans 14 residues. V shed 6 bases and J shed 8 bases, with 16 bases lying between them. Germline lookup yields CDR1 MNHEY and CDR2 SMNVEV (reference sequence). The CDR3 region has the DNA TGTGCCAGCAGCAAACACAGGGAAGTAGAAAAACTGTTTTTT. Amino acids: CASSKHREVEKLFF.

The chain carries TRBV3-1 (or the pseudogene TRBV3-2) and TRBJ1-1, with D unresolved. CDR1 and CDR2 (germline): LGHDT, YNNKEL (reference sequence). The V and J ends lost 5 bases and 4 bases respectively, with 8 bases between them. The CDR3 has 12 residues. CDR3 sequence reads: CASSSYSTEAFF. DNA of the CDR3: TGTGCCAGCAGCTCTTACTCCACTGAAGCTTTCTTT.

This clone was detected a few times. The V call is TRBV5-5, the J call TRBJ1-1; 7 bases map to TRBD1. CDR3 length: 13 amino acids. Germline V gene lookup returns CDR1 SGHKS and CDR2 YYEKEE (reference sequence). V trimming: 2 bases; J trimming: 5 bases; junction bases outside the gene matches: 3. CDR3 in amino acids: CASSFQGDTEAFF. In nucleotides, the CDR3 is TGTGCCAGCAGCTTTCAGGGGGATACTGAAGCTTTCTTT.

The gene calls are TRBV20-1 and TRBJ1-2, with D possibly TRBD1 on 5 matching bases. Germline lookup yields CDR1 DFQATT and CDR2 SNEGSKA (reference sequence). The length of the CDR3 is 11 residues. V lost 6 bases and J lost 7, with 12 bases in between. The CDR3 here is CSAGAGSGYTF. The CDR3 coding sequence is TGCAGTGCAGGGGCGGGGTCTGGCTACACCTTC.

The V and J genes are TRBV3-1 (or the pseudogene TRBV3-2) and TRBJ2-3, with TRBD2 matching over 12 bases. The CDR3 covers 17 residues. Trimming cost V 1 base and J 4 bases; bases outside gene matches: 6. Per the germline V gene, CDR1 is LGHDT and CDR2 is YNNKEL (reference sequence). The chain's CDR3 is CASSQALAGGISDTQYF. In DNA, the CDR3 is TGTGCCAGCAGCCAAGCTCTAGCGGGGGGGATCTCAGATACGCAGTATTTT.

The J gene is TRBJ1-3, the V gene TRBV6-1, with D tentatively TRBD1 (6 bases). The V and J ends lost 0 bases and 9 bases respectively, with 15 bases between them. This CDR3 region has 15 residues. The germline V gene encodes CDR1 MNHNS and CDR2 SASEGT. As DNA, the CDR3 is TGTGCCAGCAGTGAAGCAGGGGGAGTTCTTGCCACCATATATTTT. The encoded protein is CASSEAGGVLATIYF.

The V call is TRBV30, the J call TRBJ1-4; D ambiguous. Germline CDR1 reads GTSNPN; CDR2 reads SVGIG (reference sequence). With 5 bases removed from V and 10 bases from J, the gap between germline ends came to 14 bases. This CDR3 has 12 amino acids. CDR3 sequence: CAWDPQVGKLFF. CDR3 nucleotides: TGTGCCTGGGACCCCCAAGTCGGAAAACTGTTTTTT.

V and J are TRBV5-1 and TRBJ2-6; perhaps TRBD1 as D (7 bases). The length of the CDR3 is 17 residues. Germline CDR1 SGHRS, CDR2 YFSETQ. The V gene lost 0 bases and the J gene lost 2 bases, with 12 bases spanning the gap. The CDR3, as DNA: TGCGCCAGCAGCTTGGCCGGAGGGGGCACTGGGGCCAACGTCCTGACTTTC. Its protein product is CASSLAGGGTGANVLTF.

This chain uses TRBV3-1 (or the pseudogene TRBV3-2) with TRBJ1-1; perhaps TRBD1 as D (6 bases). Deletions cut 0 bases from V and 1 base from J, with 12 bases between. The V gene's germline CDR1 is LGHDT and CDR2 YNNKEL (reference sequence). This CDR3 is 16 amino acids long. CDR3 DNA: TGTGCCAGCAGCCAAGACTTCCCGACAGGGAACACTGAAGCTTTCTTT. Translating it yields CASSQDFPTGNTEAFF.

The CDR3 DNA follows: TGTGCCAGTAGGGGACAGAACTATGGCTACACCTTC. This translates into CASRGQNYGYTF. The chain couples TRBV19 to TRBJ1-2, with 7 positions matching TRBD1. From germline, CDR1 is LNHDA and CDR2 SQIVND (reference sequence). V gave up 6 bases and J gave up 2 bases; unmatched junction bases: 0. The CDR3 sequence is 12 residues long.

This chain uses TRBV29-1 with TRBJ2-5; tentatively, D is TRBD2 (5 bases). Germline lookup yields CDR1 SQVTM and CDR2 ANQGSEA. This CDR3 has 10 amino acids. V was shortened by 5 bases and J by 4 bases, with 5 bases between the two germline ends. The CDR3 sequence: CSVRGETQYF. DNA of the CDR3: TGCAGCGTTCGGGGAGAGACCCAGTACTTC.

The chain combines TRBV14 with TRBJ1-4, with D maybe TRBD1 (5 bases). Trimming cost V 1 base and J 1 base, with 7 bases left between them. In germline, CDR1 is SGHDN, CDR2 FVKESK. CDR3 length: 15 residues. CDR3 loop: CASSQVQGTNEKLFF. In DNA form, the CDR3 reads TGTGCCAGCAGCCAAGTCCAGGGAACTAATGAAAAACTGTTTTTT.

The V and J genes are TRBV2 and TRBJ2-3; TRBD2 agrees at 9 bases. V lost 2 bases, J lost 2 bases, and 8 bases stayed unmatched. CDR1 SNHLY and CDR2 FYNNEI come from the germline V gene. This CDR3 contains 17 residues. CDR3 nucleotide sequence: TGTGCCAGCAGTGAAAGGGCTAGCGGGGCCTCCACAGATACGCAGTATTTT. Its translation is CASSERASGASTDTQYF.